One T cell receptor (beta chain) is described in this entry. Only a few counts were recorded for this clone. Its antigen specificity is not known. No clone much larger than this one lies a single base away; base qualities are absent. TCRbeta CDR3 regions were sequenced with the immunoSEQ Assay. After extraction, genomic DNA underwent amplification by bias-controlled multiplex PCR, followed by high-throughput sequencing. The authors' pipeline ran thus. To quantify the absolute abundance of each unique TCRbeta CDR3 region, sequences were collapsed and filtered. T cell fraction was estimated by normalizing TCRbeta template counts to usable DNA, which was measured by amplifying reference genes present in all nucleated cells. Repertoire TCRs were annotated as SARS-CoV-2-specific when V gene, CDR3 amino acid sequence and J gene were exactly matched to a known reactive TCR set. The reference SARS-CoV-2 TCR set came from MIRA and was filtered for enrichment in COVID-19-positive ImmuneCODE repertoires, removing public or cross-reactive TCRs. Based on the MIRA antigens, annotated TCRs were further analysed at the level of specific ORF or position within ORF. Depth was the summed frequency of annotated unique rearrangements, while breadth was defined as annotated unique rearrangements over total unique productive rearrangements. Two-sided Wilcoxon rank-sum tests were applied when comparing TCR breadth between groups. Not all clones reach the TCRdb copy of this immuneACCESS table, which keeps in-frame sequences only. Checked studies attribute under half of the gap to unresolved V genes and leave the rest unexplained. The DNA gave D and trimming, while V, J and clone size come from that table. The sample data list about 350,000 clones, and over 75% of these were observed just once. About 3.5% of the sample belongs to the ten largest clones.

The data are from a study of Ad26.COV2.S vaccination and SARS-CoV-2 variants (TCRdb year 2021). Background for the entire study: Donors in the vaccine arm were drawn from COV1001, a multicentre, randomized, double-blind, placebo-controlled phase I-IIa trial testing Ad26.COV2.S in healthy adults. A total of 32 samples were included in the TCR-sequenced set, comprising approximately 20 Ad26.COV2.S vaccine recipients, 5 placebo recipients and 8 SARS-CoV-2 convalescent individuals. TCRbeta repertoire sequencing served as the tool for gauging how specific and how broad the SARS-CoV-2-reactive T cell receptors were following Ad26.COV2.S vaccination. Investigators remained blinded to trial group allocation during experiments and outcome assessment. Trial participants were randomized into five groups of five, in which low-dose or high-dose Ad26.COV2.S was given once or twice, or placebo was given on both occasions. Ad26.COV2.S was administered intramuscularly at 5 x 10^10 or 1 x 10^11 viral particles, either as a single shot or as two shots given 56 days apart.

This specimen's treatment or condition label, interpreted: some 20 received Ad26.COV2.S at low or high dose, single or two shots; roughly five received placebo; per-sample allocation not given. Repertoires of vaccine and placebo recipients were sequenced from samples taken on day 63 after the first injection. Between 29 July and 7 August 2020, Cohort 1b enrolled about 27 adults aged 18-55 years at one site in Boston, USA. Ad26.COV2.S was a replication-incompetent adenovirus type 26 vector that expressed a prefusion-stabilized SARS-CoV-2 spike protein derived from the original Wuhan strain. Study-wide conclusions, independent of this receptor: After vaccination, spike-specific CD8+ and CD4+ T cell responses were reported to show substantial breadth. The study was not powered to compare responses between vaccine doses or regimens. Vaccine and placebo recipients had comparable non-spike TCR breadth, which fits with the vaccine containing only spike. According to the authors, total T cell responses may have been underestimated by the TCR breadth and depth analyses. Spike-specific TCR breadth was higher in Ad26.COV2.S recipients than in placebo recipients (P = 0.0014).

Reading the germline V gene (reference sequence) gives CDR1 MNHEY and CDR2 SMNVEV. The CDR3 numbers 13 residues from cysteine through phenylalanine. CDR3 DNA only is kept here, 39 bases in frame from base 1. V is clipped by 5 bases and J by 1 base, and the sequence between their germline boundaries is 8 bases long. The chain was built from TRBV27 and TRBJ1-1; the D gene is not confidently resolved. The sample in question was peripheral blood, obtained in a trial of Ad26.COV2.S vaccine versus placebo. The origin of this receptor is a person aged 18 to 65 who received the Ad26.COV2.S COVID-19 vaccine or a placebo. CDR3 region: CASSVLGNTEAFF. The nucleotide sequence is given as TGTGCCAGCAGTGTTTTAGGGAACACTGAAGCTTTCTTT.